What follows are 12 T cell receptor beta chains derived from one specimen sequenced in a study of Graves' ophthalmopathy and Graves' hyperthyroidism (dated by TCRdb to 2016 to 2018). The sample was run on an Illumina HiSeq 2000. TCR beta CDR3 regions were amplified from RNA transcripts for repertoire sequencing. The first round was an RT-PCR using HTBI primers with the Qiagen OneStep RT-PCR kit, and this first round was followed by a second-round multiplex PCR, then size selection and purification. TCRdb passed the public sequencing reads through fastp at Q25 and MiXCR, retaining productive beta sequences. Every distinct CDR3 protein forms one entry, paired with its most common genes and DNA. Recorded for this sample are about 640,000 distinct CDR3 sequences; about 41% of them occurred a single time. Jointly, the top ten make up more than 3% of the sample. The specimen was peripheral blood. The receptors derive from an adult man with Graves' ophthalmopathy.

This clonotype appeared a few times. The rearrangement uses TRBV19 and TRBJ1-2; tentatively, D is TRBD1 (6 bases). CDR1 LNHDA and CDR2 SQIVND come from the germline V gene (reference sequence). The CDR3 loop spans 15 amino acids. With 3 bases removed from V and 4 bases from J, the gap between germline ends came to 15 bases. The DNA of the CDR3 is TGTGCCAGTAGTATTGGCGTTGGGGGCGGCTATGGCTACACCTTC. Protein sequence: CASSIGVGGGYGYTF.

This clonotype was counted many times. This chain links TRBV24-1 with TRBJ2-7, with a tentative D call TRBD2 (6 bases). Trimming took off 9 bases at V and 1 base at J, with 30 bases between the two ends. The CDR3 extends over 19 amino acids. Looked up from germline, CDR1 is KGHDR and CDR2 is SFDVKD. In nucleotides, the CDR3 is TGTGCCACCGCCCCTGGGGCAGATTCCCCGGGACTGCGTTCCTACGAGCAGTACTTC. It codes for CATAPGADSPGLRSYEQYF.

The chain combines TRBV5-5 with TRBJ2-5; 8 positions match TRBD2. The germline CDR1 and CDR2 sequences are SGHKS and YYEKEE (reference sequence). CDR3 size: 15 residues. With 4 bases clipped from V and 0 bases from J, the junction kept 5 bases outside the gene matches. The CDR3 bases are TGTGCCAGCAGCAGTGGACTAGCCTACCAAGAGACCCAGTACTTC. Its translation: CASSSGLAYQETQYF.

This clonotype was recorded many times. The chain joins TRBV7-2 to TRBJ1-2; 7 bases are a match to TRBD1. Losses at the gene ends were 7 bases for V and 2 bases for J; bases not matched to a gene: 7. This CDR3 has 14 amino acids. The germline V gene has CDR1 SGHTA and CDR2 FQGNSA. The CDR3 protein is CASKRDSANYGYTF. The CDR3 DNA is TGTGCCAGCAAACGGGACAGCGCAAACTATGGCTACACCTTC.

On this clonotype itself: The junction shows a germline mismatch at one end, possibly a read error. V usage is TRBV2 and J usage is TRBJ2-6; 12 positions agree with TRBD1. Germline V gene lookup returns CDR1 SNHLY and CDR2 FYNNEI. This CDR3 has 14 amino acids. CDR3 region: CASSYSGTGGTGAF. CDR3 DNA sequence: TGTGCCAGCAGTTATTCCGGGACAGGGGGCACGGGAGCTTTC.

This clonotype was found many times. The rearrangement links TRBV10-2 to TRBJ1-5; no definite D call. V was shortened by 7 bases and J by 0 bases, with 7 bases between the two germline ends. This CDR3 region has 13 residues. The germline V gene has CDR1 WSHSY and CDR2 SAAADI. The CDR3 loop reads CASTGYSNQPQHF. For the CDR3, the DNA is TGCGCCAGCACGGGATATAGCAATCAGCCCCAGCATTTT.

This clonotype was detected many times. This chain connects TRBV7-2 to TRBJ1-2, with 7 bases lining up with TRBD1. V was clipped by 5 bases and J by 4 bases; unmatched bases: 4. The CDR3 runs to 13 residues. Germline CDR1 is SGHTA and CDR2 is FQGNSA. The CDR3 loop reads CASSLQGTYGYTF. Here the CDR3 DNA reads TGTGCCAGCAGCCTACAGGGGACCTATGGCTACACCTTC.

The chain uses TRBV6-2 or TRBV6-3 and TRBJ2-7, with D hard to call. Germline V gives CDR1 MNHEY, CDR2 SVGEGT. The CDR3 sequence is 13 residues long. Trimming took 2 bases from V and 2 from J, leaving 7 bases between them. This CDR3 reads CASSYPQAYEQYF. The CDR3 DNA reads as TGTGCCAGCAGTTACCCCCAGGCCTACGAGCAGTACTTC.

The chain is built from TRBV20-1 and TRBJ2-5, with 8 bases matching TRBD2. V shed 2 bases, J shed 5 bases, and the junction held 16 bases outside the gene matches. The CDR3 is 17 residues long. The germline gives CDR1 DFQATT, CDR2 SNEGSKA (reference sequence). The DNA of the CDR3 is TGCAGTGCTAGAACCATCTTATCGGGAGGGCCGCTCGAGACCCAGTACTTC. This translates into CSARTILSGGPLETQYF.

Worth noting for this clonotype: It is unclear where the CDR3 begins or ends on the DNA, so no DNA is shown, and the CDR3 is as TCRdb lists it. The rearrangement uses TRBV9 and TRBJ2-7; no DNA check was done on the table's D call, TRBD2. Germline values: CDR1 SGDLS, CDR2 YYNGEE. The CDR3 spans 19 residues, counting both ends. The CDR3 loop reads CASSIYLCSGGAESYEQYF.

This clonotype was detected only a few times. The V call is TRBV5-1, the J call TRBJ1-2; 7 positions match TRBD1. This CDR3 region has 15 residues. J gave up 2 bases and V 5 bases, and 9 bases lay outside the gene matches. Germline CDR1 is SGHRS and CDR2 is YFSETQ. The CDR3 bases are TGCGCCAGCAGACCCCCAGGGACAGAGAACTATGGCTACACCTTC. Translated, it gives CASRPPGTENYGYTF. Combining the CDR3 with reference TRBV5-1 and TRBJ1-2 gives the whole variable domain KAGVTQTPRYLIKTRGQQVTLSCSPISGHRSVSWYQQTPGQGLQFLFEYFSETQRNKGNFPGRFSGRQFSNSRSEMNVSTLELGDSALYLCASRPPGTENYGYTFGSGTRLTVV.

The V call is TRBV4-1, the J call TRBJ2-7, with TRBD1 identical over 10 bases. Germline values: CDR1 MGHRA, CDR2 YSYEKL. This CDR3 region has 15 residues. Trimming removed 5 bases from V and 3 bases from J; junction bases left unmatched: 7. The CDR3 bases are TGCGCCAGCAGCAAGCGGGGACAGGGGAGCTACGAGCAGTACTTC. As protein: CASSKRGQGSYEQYF.